The next 6 T cell receptor beta chains were all read from a single sample in a study of blood T cell repertoires in COVID-19. Libraries were prepared by immunoSEQ multiplex PCR; TCRdb keeps only in-frame clonotypes and omits some of them. The sample gives 250,000 to 300,000 clones, roughly 90% of which show up once; approximately 10% is in the top ten. The sequencing input was peripheral blood. These receptors were obtained from a woman aged 30 to 39 with COVID-19, enrolled during active disease.

This chain connects TRBV7-2 to TRBJ2-1; 10 bases align to TRBD2. The CDR3 loop spans 14 amino acids. The V segment lost 5 bases and the J segment 8 bases; nucleotides outside the gene matches: 6. The germline V gene has CDR1 SGHTA and CDR2 FQGNSA. The DNA of the CDR3 is TGTGCCAGCAGCCGCTCCCTAGCGGGGGATGAGCAGTTCTTC. This translates into CASSRSLAGDEQFF. The whole variable domain, filled in from reference TRBV7-2 and TRBJ2-1, reads GAGVSQSPSNKVTEKGKDVELRCDPISGHTALYWYRQSLGQGLEFLIYFQGNSAPDKSGLPSDRFSAERTGGSVSTLTIQRTQQEDSAVYLCASSRSLAGDEQFFGPGTRLTVL.

This clone was recorded a few times. CDR3 nucleotide sequence: TGTGCCAGCAGCAAGGAGAGGGGGGGGATCTACGAGCAGTACTTC. This translates into CASSKERGGIYEQYF. The chain employs TRBV21-1 and TRBJ2-7; the table calls TRBD2, which could not be checked here. TRBV21-1 is recorded as a pseudogene. The CDR3 extends over 15 amino acids.

The J gene is TRBJ2-7, the V gene TRBV28, with TRBD1 as a possible D gene (6 bases). The V end was cut by 5 bases, the J end by 13 bases, with 18 bases between. The CDR3 has 12 amino acids. CDR1 and CDR2 (germline): MDHEN, SYDVKM. The DNA of the CDR3 is TGTGCCAGCAGTGTCGGAAGACAGGCGAGATACTTC. Protein product: CASSVGRQARYF.

The chain joins TRBV9 to TRBJ1-4, with D possibly being TRBD1 (5 bases). CDR1 is SGDLS and CDR2 is YYNGEE in the germline V gene. Between the trimmed V and J ends, which lost 3 bases and 10 bases, there was a span of 16 bases. CDR3 length: 14 amino acids. CDR3 sequence: CASSGVGGTGKLFF. In DNA form, the CDR3 reads TGTGCCAGCAGCGGGGTCGGCGGGACGGGAAAACTGTTTTTT.

This chain links TRBV30 with TRBJ2-7, with a possible D match to TRBD1 (6 bases). This CDR3 spans 13 amino acids. V was cut by 0 bases and J by 4 bases, with 10 bases left in between. Germline V gives CDR1 GTSNPN, CDR2 SVGIG (reference sequence). The CDR3 sequence is CAWSVGTQYEQYF. The CDR3 DNA follows: TGTGCCTGGAGTGTCGGGACACAATACGAGCAGTACTTC.

The V and J genes are TRBV30 and TRBJ1-1, with a weak D call TRBD1 (6 bases). Trimming removed 8 bases from V and 3 bases from J, with 13 bases in between. The CDR3 sequence is 12 residues long. CDR1 and CDR2 (germline): GTSNPN, SVGIG (reference sequence). CDR3 nucleotide sequence: TGTGCCGGTAACAGGGAGTACACTGAAGCTTTCTTT. Translation: CAGNREYTEAFF.